The source of this T cell receptor (beta chain) is a study of tumor-infiltrating lymphocytes in primary liver carcinoma. Comment on this clonotype: The antigen is undetermined.

V gave up 6 bases and J gave up 4 bases; unmatched junction bases: 19. Per germline, CDR1 MNHNY and CDR2 SVGAGI (reference sequence). The CDR3 has 18 residues. With a constant-region primer, TCR beta cDNA was made from 450 to 500 ng of total RNA. Three nested multiplex PCR rounds of slightly modified ARM-PCR generated TCR beta libraries. Each of the first two PCR rounds ran approximately 11 cycles with TRBV1-TRBV30 forward and C-beta reverse primers. MiXCR, run by TCRdb on the multiplex PCR reads, gives a single entry per CDR3 protein. This sample has 250,000 to 400,000 distinct CDR3 sequences, with more than 55% found just once. Blood RNA came from unsorted whole blood; germline DNA was also extracted. Chronic HBV infection was present, with no prior treatment. Broader study findings: The samples were not sorted (they were bulk), so CD4+ and CD8+ repertoires were not compared. A significantly higher top-250-clone fraction was recorded for tumors than for blood (p = 0.039).

The receptor's source is a man aged 35-49 years with primary liver carcinoma and hepatitis B virus infection. The chain couples TRBV6-6 to TRBJ2-3; 7 bases map to TRBD2. Sequenced: peripheral blood. The CDR3, as DNA: TGTGCCAGCAGACAAGAAACGGGACTAACGGGAGTAGCAGATACGCAGTATTTT. Translating gives CASRQETGLTGVADTQYF.